This TCR beta chain was sequenced in a study of beta chain features in type 1 diabetes. What was sequenced were expressed TCRB transcripts, since all of the isolated RNA had been reverse transcribed. Profiled with immunoSEQ multiplex PCR; TCRdb holds only in-frame clones, not every one. Found here are about 270,000 clones, roughly an eighth of them singletons; the top ten hold roughly 0.018%. Study-level results: TCRB CDR3s were moderately but significantly shorter in Type 1 diabetes patients in all four CD4+ subsets.

There was one heparinised blood draw per donor, averaging around 0.11 L. With respect to this clone: Antigen: not known.

Germline lookup yields CDR1 KGHSH and CDR2 LQKENI. The V and J ends lost 2 bases and 3 bases respectively, with 5 bases between them. The CDR3 is made up of 12 amino acids. This receptor was identified in a man aged 25 to 45 with type 1 diabetes. This chain links TRBV18 with TRBJ2-7, with no clear D. The source material was naive CD4+ T cells from blood. CDR3 region: CASSPDFYEQYF. CDR3 DNA: TGTGCCAGCTCACCAGACTTCTACGAGCAGTACTTC.